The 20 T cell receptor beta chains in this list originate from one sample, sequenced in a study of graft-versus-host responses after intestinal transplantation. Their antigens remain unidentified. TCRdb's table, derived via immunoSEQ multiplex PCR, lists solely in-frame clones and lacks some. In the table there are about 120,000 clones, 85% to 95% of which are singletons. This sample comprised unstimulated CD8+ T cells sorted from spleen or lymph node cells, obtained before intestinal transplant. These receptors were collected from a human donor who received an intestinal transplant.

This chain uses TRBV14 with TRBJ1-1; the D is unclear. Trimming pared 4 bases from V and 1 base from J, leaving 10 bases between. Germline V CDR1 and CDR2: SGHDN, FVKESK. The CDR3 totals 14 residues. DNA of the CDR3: TGTGCCAGCAGCCCCGACACCGAGAACACTGAAGCTTTCTTT. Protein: CASSPDTENTEAFF. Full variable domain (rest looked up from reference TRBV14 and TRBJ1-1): EAGVTQFPSHSVIEKGQTVTLRCDPISGHDNLYWYRRVMGKEIKFLLHFVKESKQDESGMPNNRFLAERTGGTYSTLKVQPAELEDSGVYFCASSPDTENTEAFFGQGTRLTVV.

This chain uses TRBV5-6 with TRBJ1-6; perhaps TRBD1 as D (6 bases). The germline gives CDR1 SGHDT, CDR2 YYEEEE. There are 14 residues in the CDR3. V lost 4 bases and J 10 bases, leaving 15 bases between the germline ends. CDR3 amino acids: CASSQYREESPLHF. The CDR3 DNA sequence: TGTGCCAGCAGCCAGTACAGGGAGGAATCACCCCTCCACTTT. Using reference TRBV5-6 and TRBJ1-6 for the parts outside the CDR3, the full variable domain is DAGVTQSPTHLIKTRGQQVTLRCSPKSGHDTVSWYQQALGQGPQFIFQYYEEEERQRGNFPDRFSGHQFPNYSSELNVNALLLGDSALYLCASSQYREESPLHFGNGTRLTVT.

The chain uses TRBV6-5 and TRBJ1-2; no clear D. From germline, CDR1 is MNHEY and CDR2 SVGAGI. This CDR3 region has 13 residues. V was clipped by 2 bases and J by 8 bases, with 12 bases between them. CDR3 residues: CASSYRAIGGYTF. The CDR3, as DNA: TGTGCCAGCAGTTACCGGGCCATCGGCGGCTACACCTTC.

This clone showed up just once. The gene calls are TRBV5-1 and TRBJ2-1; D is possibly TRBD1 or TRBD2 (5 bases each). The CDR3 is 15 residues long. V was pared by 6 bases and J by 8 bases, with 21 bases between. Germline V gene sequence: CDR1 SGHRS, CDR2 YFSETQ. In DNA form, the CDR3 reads TGCGCCAGCAACCCCGACCCGACTAAGGGGCATGAGCAGTTCTTC. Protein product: CASNPDPTKGHEQFF.

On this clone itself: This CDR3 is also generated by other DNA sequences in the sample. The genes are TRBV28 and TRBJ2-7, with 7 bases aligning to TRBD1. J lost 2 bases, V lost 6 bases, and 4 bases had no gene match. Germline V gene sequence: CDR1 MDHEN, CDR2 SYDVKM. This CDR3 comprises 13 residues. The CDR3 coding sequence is TGTGCCAGCAGCAACAGGGGAACCTACGAGCAGTACTTC. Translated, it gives CASSNRGTYEQYF.

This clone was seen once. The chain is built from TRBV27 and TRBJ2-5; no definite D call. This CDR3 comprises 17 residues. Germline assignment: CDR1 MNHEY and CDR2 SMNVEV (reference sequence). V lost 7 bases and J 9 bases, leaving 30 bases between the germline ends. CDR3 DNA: TGTGCCAGCATCTTTCAACCCGGCAGGTTATCCCAGTCGGCCCAGTACTTC. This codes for CASIFQPGRLSQSAQYF.

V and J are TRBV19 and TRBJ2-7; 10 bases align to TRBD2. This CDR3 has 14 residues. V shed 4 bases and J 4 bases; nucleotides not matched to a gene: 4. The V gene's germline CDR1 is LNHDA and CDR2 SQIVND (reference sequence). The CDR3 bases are TGTGCCAGTAGTAGTAGCGGGAGGCAATACGAGCAGTACTTC. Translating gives CASSSSGRQYEQYF.

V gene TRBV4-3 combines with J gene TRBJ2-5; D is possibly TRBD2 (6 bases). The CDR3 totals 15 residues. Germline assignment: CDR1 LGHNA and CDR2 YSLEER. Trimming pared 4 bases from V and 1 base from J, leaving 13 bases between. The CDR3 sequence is CASSPSSDPQETQYF. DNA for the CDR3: TGCGCCAGCAGCCCTTCTAGCGACCCCCAAGAGACCCAGTACTTC.

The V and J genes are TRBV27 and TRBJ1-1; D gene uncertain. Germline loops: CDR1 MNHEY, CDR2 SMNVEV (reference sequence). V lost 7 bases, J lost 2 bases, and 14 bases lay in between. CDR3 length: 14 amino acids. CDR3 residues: CASTSGWGNTEAFF. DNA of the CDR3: TGTGCCAGCACCTCGGGTTGGGGAAACACTGAAGCTTTCTTT.

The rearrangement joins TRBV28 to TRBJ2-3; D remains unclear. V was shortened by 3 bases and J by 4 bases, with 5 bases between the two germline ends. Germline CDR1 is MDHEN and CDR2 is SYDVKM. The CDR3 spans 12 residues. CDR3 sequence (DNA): TGTGCCAGCAGTTTTATGTCAGATACGCAGTATTTT. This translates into CASSFMSDTQYF.

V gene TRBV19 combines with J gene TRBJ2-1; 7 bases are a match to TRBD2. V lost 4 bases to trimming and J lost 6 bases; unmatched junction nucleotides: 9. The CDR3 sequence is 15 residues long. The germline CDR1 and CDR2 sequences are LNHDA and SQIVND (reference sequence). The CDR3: CASSTGLVGGNEQFF. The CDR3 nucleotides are TGTGCCAGTAGTACAGGACTAGTTGGAGGCAATGAGCAGTTCTTC.

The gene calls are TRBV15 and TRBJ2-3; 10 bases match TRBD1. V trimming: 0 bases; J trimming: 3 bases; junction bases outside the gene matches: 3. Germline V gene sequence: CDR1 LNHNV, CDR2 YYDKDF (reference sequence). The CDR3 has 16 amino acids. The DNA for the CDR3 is TGTGCCACCAGCAGAGATATGGGACAGGGGACAGATACGCAGTATTTT. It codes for CATSRDMGQGTDTQYF.

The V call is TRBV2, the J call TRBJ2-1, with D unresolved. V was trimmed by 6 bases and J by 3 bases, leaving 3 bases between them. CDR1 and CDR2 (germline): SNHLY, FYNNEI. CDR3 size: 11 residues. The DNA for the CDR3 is TGTGCCAGCAGATACTACAATGAGCAGTTCTTC. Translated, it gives CASRYYNEQFF. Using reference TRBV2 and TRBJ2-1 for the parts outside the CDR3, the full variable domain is EPEVTQTPSHQVTQMGQEVILRCVPISNHLYFYWYRQILGQKVEFLVSFYNNEISEKSEIFDDQFSVERPDGSNFTLKIRSTKLEDSAMYFCASRYYNEQFFGPGTRLTVL.

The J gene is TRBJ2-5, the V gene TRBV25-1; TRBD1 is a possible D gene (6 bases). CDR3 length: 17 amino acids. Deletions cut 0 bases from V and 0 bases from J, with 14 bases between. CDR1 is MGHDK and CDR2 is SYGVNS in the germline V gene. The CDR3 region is CASSEYMGARYQETQYF. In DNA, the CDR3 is TGTGCCAGCAGTGAATATATGGGGGCGCGATACCAAGAGACCCAGTACTTC.

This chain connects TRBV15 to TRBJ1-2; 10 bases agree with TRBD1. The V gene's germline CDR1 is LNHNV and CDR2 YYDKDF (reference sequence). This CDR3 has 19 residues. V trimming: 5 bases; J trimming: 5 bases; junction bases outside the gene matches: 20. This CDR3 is CATSGAARDRGDSGYGYTF. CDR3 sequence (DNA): TGTGCCACCAGCGGGGCAGCCCGGGACAGGGGAGATAGTGGATATGGCTACACCTTC.

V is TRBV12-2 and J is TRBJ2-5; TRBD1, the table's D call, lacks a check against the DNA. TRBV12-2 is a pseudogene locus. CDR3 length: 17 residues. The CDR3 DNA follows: TGTGCAAGTCGCTTAGCCCAACCGGGACAGAGGAGGCAGACCCAGTACTTC. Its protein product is CASRLAQPGQRRQTQYF.

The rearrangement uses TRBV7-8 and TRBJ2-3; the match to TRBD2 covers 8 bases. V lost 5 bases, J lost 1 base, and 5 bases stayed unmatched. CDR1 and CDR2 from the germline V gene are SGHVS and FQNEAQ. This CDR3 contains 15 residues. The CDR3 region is CASSRLAWGTDTQYF. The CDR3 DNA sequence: TGTGCCAGCAGCAGACTAGCGTGGGGCACAGATACGCAGTATTTT.

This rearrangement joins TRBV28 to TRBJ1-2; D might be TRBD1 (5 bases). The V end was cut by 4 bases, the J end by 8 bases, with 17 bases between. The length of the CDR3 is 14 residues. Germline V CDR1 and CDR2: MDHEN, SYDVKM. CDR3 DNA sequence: TGTGCCAGCAGTTCACAGGTTAATCCTTTGGGCTACACCTTC. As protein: CASSSQVNPLGYTF.

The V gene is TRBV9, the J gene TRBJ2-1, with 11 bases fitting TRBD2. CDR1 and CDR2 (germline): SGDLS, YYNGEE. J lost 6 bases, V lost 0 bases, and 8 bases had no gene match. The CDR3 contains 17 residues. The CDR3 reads CASSVDRTSGRVNEQFF. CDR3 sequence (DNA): TGTGCCAGCAGCGTAGATCGGACTAGCGGGCGAGTCAATGAGCAGTTCTTC.

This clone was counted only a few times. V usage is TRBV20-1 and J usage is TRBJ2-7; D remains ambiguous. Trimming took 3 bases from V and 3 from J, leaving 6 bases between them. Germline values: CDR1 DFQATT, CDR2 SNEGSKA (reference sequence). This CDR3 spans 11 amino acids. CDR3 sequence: CSARPLYEQYF. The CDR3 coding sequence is TGCAGTGCTAGGCCCCTCTACGAGCAGTACTTC.